The 2 T cell receptor beta chains below all came from one sample that was sequenced in a study of T cell responses to AZD1222 COVID-19 vaccine. Measured with immunoSEQ multiplex PCR; TCRdb has only the in-frame clones, and not every one. The data contain approximately 70,000 clones, over 70% of them seen just once; the ten biggest clones take up around 15%. Specimen: peripheral blood, collected 28 days after the second AZD1222 dose. The receptor source for this set is an adult who received the AZD1222 COVID-19 vaccine.

This chain links TRBV18 with TRBJ2-5; 7 nucleotides align to TRBD1. The CDR3 sequence is 14 residues long. The germline gives CDR1 KGHSH, CDR2 LQKENI. Trimming at V came to 6 bases and at J to 4 bases, leaving 8 bases not matched to a gene. The CDR3 sequence is CASSRGQETETQYF. Here the CDR3 DNA reads TGTGCCAGCTCTCGTGGACAGGAGACAGAGACCCAGTACTTC.

The V call is TRBV19, the J call TRBJ2-5, with 13 bases lining up with TRBD2. The J segment lost 5 bases and the V segment lost 7 bases, leaving 13 bases of the junction unmatched. Germline CDR1 is LNHDA and CDR2 is SQIVND (reference sequence). CDR3 length: 17 residues. CDR3 nucleotides: TGTGCCAGTACCGCTACTAGCGGGGGGGTTCGGAGCGAGACCCAGTACTTC. Protein: CASTATSGGVRSETQYF.